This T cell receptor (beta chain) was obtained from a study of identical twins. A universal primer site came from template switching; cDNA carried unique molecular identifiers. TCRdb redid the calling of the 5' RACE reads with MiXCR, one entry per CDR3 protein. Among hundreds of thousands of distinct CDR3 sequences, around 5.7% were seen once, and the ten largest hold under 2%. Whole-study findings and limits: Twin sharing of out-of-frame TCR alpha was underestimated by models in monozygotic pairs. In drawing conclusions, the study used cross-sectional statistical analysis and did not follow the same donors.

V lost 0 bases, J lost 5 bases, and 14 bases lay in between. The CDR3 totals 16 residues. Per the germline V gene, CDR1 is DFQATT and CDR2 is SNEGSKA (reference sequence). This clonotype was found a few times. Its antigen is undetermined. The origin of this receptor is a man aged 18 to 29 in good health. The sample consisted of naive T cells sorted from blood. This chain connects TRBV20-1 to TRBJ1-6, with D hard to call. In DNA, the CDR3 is TGCAGTGCTAGAGATCACCTGGCAGGAAATAATTCACCCCTCCACTTT. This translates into CSARDHLAGNNSPLHF.